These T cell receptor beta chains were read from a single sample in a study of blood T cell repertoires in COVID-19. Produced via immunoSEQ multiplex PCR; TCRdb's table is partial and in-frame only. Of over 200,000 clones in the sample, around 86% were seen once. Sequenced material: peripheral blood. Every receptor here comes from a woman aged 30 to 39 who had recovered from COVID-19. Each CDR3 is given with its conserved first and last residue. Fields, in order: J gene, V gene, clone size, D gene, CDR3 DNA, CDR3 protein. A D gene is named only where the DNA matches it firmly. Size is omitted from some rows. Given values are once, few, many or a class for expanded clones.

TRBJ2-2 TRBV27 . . TGTGCCAGCAGCCGAGGACAAAACACCGGGGAGCTGTTTTTT CASSRGQNTGELFF
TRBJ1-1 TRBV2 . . TGTGCCAGTTCGACAGGATTGAACACTGAAGCTTTCTTT CASSTGLNTEAFF
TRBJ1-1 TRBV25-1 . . TGTGCCAGCAGTGAGACAGTGAACACTGAAGCTTTCTTT CASSETVNTEAFF
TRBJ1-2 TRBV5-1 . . TGCGCCAGCAGCTACCCGGACAGAAGGGGCTACACCTTC CASSYPDRRGYTF
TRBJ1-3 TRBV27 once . TGTGCCAGCAGTTTTGGAGGATCTGGAAACACCATATATTTT CASSFGGSGNTIYF
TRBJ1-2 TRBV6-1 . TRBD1 TGTGCCAGCAGTGATCGATCGACAGGGTTTCCAGAAGGCTACACCTTC CASSDRSTGFPEGYTF
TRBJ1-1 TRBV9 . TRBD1 TGTGCCAGCAGCGTAGGGGCAGGGGGCGGGAACACTGAAGCTTTCTTT CASSVGAGGGNTEAFF
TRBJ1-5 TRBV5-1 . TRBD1 TGCGCCAGCAGCAGAGGACCGGGACAGGGGAATCAGCCCCAGCATTTT CASSRGPGQGNQPQHF
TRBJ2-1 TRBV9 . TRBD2 TGTGCCAGCAGCGTAGGGGACTACCTGAGCTCCTACAATGAGCAGTTCTTC CASSVGDYLSSYNEQFF
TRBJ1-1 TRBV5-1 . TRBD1 TGCGCCAGCAGCGAACAGGGGGGAAACACTGAAGCTTTCTTT CASSEQGGNTEAFF
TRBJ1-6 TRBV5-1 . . TGCGCCAGCAGCATCGGCGGGGTAGGCTCACCCCTCCACTTT CASSIGGVGSPLHF
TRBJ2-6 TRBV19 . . TGTGCCAGTAGTATCTCCAGCTCTGGGGCCAACGTCCTGACTTTC CASSISSSGANVLTF
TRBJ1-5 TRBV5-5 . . TGTGCCAGCAGCCAGGACAGCAATAATCAGCCCCAGCATTTT CASSQDSNNQPQHF
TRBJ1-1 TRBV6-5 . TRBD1 TGTGCCAGCACCCTCGACAGGGGCATGAACACTGAAGCTTTCTTT CASTLDRGMNTEAFF
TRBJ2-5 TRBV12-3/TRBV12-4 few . TGTGCCAGCAGTTTAGGAAGACAAAAGACCCAGTACTTC CASSLGRQKTQYF
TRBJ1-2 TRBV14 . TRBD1 TGTGCCAGCAGACCCACGGGACAGGGGGCTACTACCTTC CASRPTGQGATTF
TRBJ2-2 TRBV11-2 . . TGTGCCAGCAGCTTACGTATAGGGGACACCGGGGAGCTGTTTTTT CASSLRIGDTGELFF
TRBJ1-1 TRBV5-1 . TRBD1 TGCGCCAGCCGACCGGGACAGGGTTTCGCTGAAGCTTTCTTT CASRPGQGFAEAFF
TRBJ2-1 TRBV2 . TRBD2 TGTGCCAGCAGTGAAGCTGGACTAGCGCTTGATGAGCAGTTCTTC CASSEAGLALDEQFF
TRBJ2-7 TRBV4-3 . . TGCGCCAGCAGCCAAGAATCGGGGTCCTACGAGCAGTACTTC CASSQESGSYEQYF
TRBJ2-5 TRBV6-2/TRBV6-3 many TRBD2 TGTGCCAGCAGTTACAGAGCGGGGGAGACCCAGTACTTC CASSYRAGETQYF
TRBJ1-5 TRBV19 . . TGTGCCAGTAGTATCGGGGGGCTGACGCGTCAGCCCCAGCATTTT CASSIGGLTRQPQHF
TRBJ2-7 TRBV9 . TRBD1 TGTGCCAGCAGCGAGCGACAGGGGGCAGGATACGAGCAGTACTTC CASSERQGAGYEQYF
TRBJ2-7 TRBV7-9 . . TGTGCCAGCAGCCAAAATTCATACGAGCAGTACTTC CASSQNSYEQYF
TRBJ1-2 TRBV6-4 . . TGTGCCAGCAAACATACTGACGGGTATGGCTACACCTTC CASKHTDGYGYTF
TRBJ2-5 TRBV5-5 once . TGTGCCAGCAGCTTCCCCGGTAACCAACCTGAAGAGACCCAGTACTTC CASSFPGNQPEETQYF
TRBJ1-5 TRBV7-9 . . TGTGCCAGTGCAACAGGGTTGGCTTATCAGCCCCAGCATTTT CASATGLAYQPQHF
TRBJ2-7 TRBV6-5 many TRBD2 TGTGCCAGCAGTTACACGGGCGTAGCGGGGGCCGAGCAGTACTTC CASSYTGVAGAEQYF